This T cell receptor (beta chain) was documented in a study of blood T cells in healthy people across ages. The germline V gene encodes CDR1 MDHEN and CDR2 SYDVKM. The trim removed 3 bases at V and 0 bases at J, leaving 7 bases unmatched. This CDR3 spans 18 amino acids. Researchers collected approximately 9.9 milliliters of peripheral blood from every single donor. Per-sample PBMC isolation yielded at least 6.5 million cells. PCR was performed a second time for about 6 to 11 cycles using a sample-barcoded 5' primer and a J-beta primer mix. Tagging of each cDNA molecule was performed by a template-switch adaptor with 12 random nucleotides. From the 5' RACE reads, TCRdb called clonotypes with MiXCR, one entry per CDR3 protein. Of 1.5 million to 2 million distinct CDR3 sequences listed, just under 50% are singletons. This clonotype was picked up one time. What it binds is not known. General study results and limits: Both naive CD4+ cell counts and diversity were greater in long-lived donors than in aged donors.

The V gene is TRBV28, the J gene TRBJ2-2; TRBD2 aligns across 10 bases. The sample comprised blood. This receptor was taken from a woman aged 40 to 49 in good health. The DNA of the CDR3 is TGTGCCAGCAGTTTGTGGCTAGCGGGGGACTCGAACACCGGGGAGCTGTTTTTT. Translated: CASSLWLAGDSNTGELFF.